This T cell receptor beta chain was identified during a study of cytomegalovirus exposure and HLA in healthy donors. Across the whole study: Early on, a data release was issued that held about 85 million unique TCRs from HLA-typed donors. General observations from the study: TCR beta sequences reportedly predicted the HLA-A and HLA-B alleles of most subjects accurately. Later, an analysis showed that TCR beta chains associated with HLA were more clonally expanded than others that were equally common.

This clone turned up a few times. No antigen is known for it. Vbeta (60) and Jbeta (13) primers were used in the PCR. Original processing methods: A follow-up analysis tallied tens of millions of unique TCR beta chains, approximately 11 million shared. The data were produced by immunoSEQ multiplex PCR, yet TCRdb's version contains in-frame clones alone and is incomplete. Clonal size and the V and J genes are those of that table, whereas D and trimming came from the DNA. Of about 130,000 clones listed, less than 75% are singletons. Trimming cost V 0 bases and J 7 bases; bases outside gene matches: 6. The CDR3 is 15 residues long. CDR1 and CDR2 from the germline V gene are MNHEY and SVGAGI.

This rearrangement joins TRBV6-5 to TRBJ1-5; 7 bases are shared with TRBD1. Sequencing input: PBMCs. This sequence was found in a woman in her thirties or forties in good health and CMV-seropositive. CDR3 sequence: CASSYSYRGSQPQHF. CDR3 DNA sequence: TGTGCCAGCAGTTACTCCTACAGGGGTAGCCAGCCCCAGCATTTT.